Shown below are 27 T cell receptor beta chains from a single sample sequenced in a study of cytomegalovirus exposure and HLA in healthy donors (dated by TCRdb to about 2017). Library preparation used the immunoSEQ multiplex PCR assay. The multiplex PCR relied on a mix of 60 forward primers for TCR Vbeta segments and 13 reverse primers for TCR Jbeta segments. Entries here come from immuneACCESS through TCRdb and include only in-frame sequences with V and J called. Some clones fail to appear in such tables; in the studies checked, an unresolved V gene covers under half of the shortfall, and the cause of the remainder is unknown. Counted in this sample were around 230,000 clones; about 85% of them appeared once. The biggest ten clones account for 0.2% to 0.25% of the sample. The sample was PBMCs. These receptors all come from a girl aged 2 to 10 in good health and CMV-seronegative.

V usage is TRBV19 and J usage is TRBJ2-1; maybe TRBD2 (6 bases). V lost 6 bases and J lost 4, with 13 bases in between. This CDR3 comprises 14 residues. Germline V CDR1 and CDR2: LNHDA, SQIVND (reference sequence). DNA for the CDR3: TGTGCCAGTAGACGATCGGGGGAATACAATGAGCAGTTCTTC. Its protein product is CASRRSGEYNEQFF.

The chain links TRBV7-8 to TRBJ2-5; TRBD2 matches 11 bases. In germline, CDR1 is SGHVS, CDR2 FQNEAQ. V shed 7 bases, J shed 5 bases, and the junction held 15 bases outside the gene matches. This CDR3 is 17 amino acids long. DNA of the CDR3: TGTGCCAGCACCACCCGGGGTAGCGGGGGGGCGGTGGAGACCCAGTACTTC. As protein: CASTTRGSGGAVETQYF.

This chain uses TRBV27 with TRBJ2-6; D is unresolved. Trimming shortened V by 6 bases and J by 2 bases, and 5 bases separated the two germline ends. The CDR3 has 13 residues. Germline V gives CDR1 MNHEY, CDR2 SMNVEV (reference sequence). CDR3 nucleotides: TGTGCCAGCAGCCTTGCTGGGGCCAACGTCCTGACTTTC. The encoded protein is CASSLAGANVLTF.

This clone was observed a handful of times. This chain uses TRBV9 with TRBJ1-1; D unresolved. Trimming cost V 0 bases and J 5 bases, with 8 bases left between them. This CDR3 contains 13 residues. CDR1 is SGDLS and CDR2 is YYNGEE in the germline V gene. The CDR3 spells CASSVGAITEAFF. CDR3 nucleotides: TGTGCCAGCAGCGTAGGGGCAATAACTGAAGCTTTCTTT.

V and J are TRBV4-2 and TRBJ2-2; D ambiguous. Germline V gene sequence: CDR1 LGHNA, CDR2 YNFKEQ. Trimming took off 1 base at V and 4 bases at J, with 10 bases between the two ends. This CDR3 is 15 amino acids long. DNA for the CDR3: TGTGCCAGCAGCCAAGGAGGAGCGAGCACCGGGGAGCTGTTTTTT. Amino acids: CASSQGGASTGELFF.

The chain has TRBV10-2 and TRBJ1-4; 9 bases are shared with TRBD1. The CDR3 runs to 15 residues. Losses at the gene ends were 2 bases for V and 4 bases for J; bases not matched to a gene: 2. CDR1 is WSHSY, CDR2 SAAADI, per germline. Here the CDR3 reads CASSERDRVNEKLFF. The CDR3 DNA sequence: TGCGCCAGCAGTGAGAGGGACAGGGTTAATGAAAAACTGTTTTTT.

Only one count was recorded for this clone. The chain links TRBV6-5 to TRBJ1-6; D not resolved. This CDR3 has 12 amino acids. V lost 4 bases and J lost 8, with 6 bases in between. Germline lookup yields CDR1 MNHEY and CDR2 SVGAGI. The CDR3 loop is CASSLGDSPLHF. The DNA for the CDR3 is TGTGCCAGCAGTTTGGGCGATTCACCCCTCCACTTT.

J is TRBJ2-3 and V is TRBV4-1; 7 nucleotides align to TRBD1. Germline CDR1 is MGHRA and CDR2 is YSYEKL. The CDR3 runs 17 residues. J lost 7 bases, V lost 1 base, and 14 bases had no gene match. CDR3 sequence (DNA): TGCGCCAGCAGCCAAGCCCGAGGACAGGATTTTCCCCATACGCAGTATTTT. Its translation: CASSQARGQDFPHTQYF.

The chain combines TRBV5-1 with TRBJ2-3, with D possibly being TRBD1 (6 bases). Germline CDR1 SGHRS, CDR2 YFSETQ. Trimming stripped 2 bases from V and 5 bases from J, with 12 bases between. This CDR3 comprises 14 residues. The CDR3 region is CASSLVPGEDTQYF. The DNA of the CDR3 is TGCGCCAGCAGCTTAGTACCAGGGGAAGATACGCAGTATTTT.

This chain links TRBV25-1 with TRBJ1-3; D gene uncertain. Germline V gene lookup returns CDR1 MGHDK and CDR2 SYGVNS. V was shortened by 3 bases and J by 4 bases, with 10 bases between the two germline ends. The CDR3 is 14 amino acids. CDR3 DNA: TGTGCCAGCAGTGAGGGAGGCCGGGGAAACACCATATATTTT. It codes for CASSEGGRGNTIYF.

This clone was seen a handful of times. The rearrangement links TRBV5-4 to TRBJ2-3, with 7 bases matching TRBD2. The CDR3 has 16 residues. With V trimmed by 4 bases and J by 4 bases, 12 bases remained unmatched. Germline CDR1 is SGHNT and CDR2 is YYREEE (reference sequence). In DNA, the CDR3 is TGTGCCAGCAGCGTGATTAGCGGGCCTAGGCCAGATACGCAGTATTTT. Protein: CASSVISGPRPDTQYF.

V is TRBV15 and J is TRBJ2-7; 8 bases agree with TRBD1. The germline V gene encodes CDR1 LNHNV and CDR2 YYDKDF (reference sequence). The junction had 6 bases not matched to a gene; V was cut back by 2 bases and J by 0 bases. This CDR3 spans 16 amino acids. As DNA, the CDR3 is TGTGCCACCAGCAGATCTAGGACAGGGAGCTCCTACGAGCAGTACTTC. Translated: CATSRSRTGSSYEQYF.

This clone was seen a few times. The chain employs TRBV7-9 and TRBJ2-3, with 8 bases identical to TRBD2. The CDR3 is 15 residues long. Germline loops: CDR1 SEHNR, CDR2 FQNEAQ (reference sequence). The ends lost 1 base at V and 2 bases at J; junction bases unmatched: 2. CDR3 amino acids: CASSLVREVTDTQYF. The CDR3, as DNA: TGTGCCAGCAGCTTAGTGCGGGAGGTCACAGATACGCAGTATTTT.

This chain links TRBV7-7 with TRBJ2-3; 12 nucleotides align to TRBD2. The CDR3 is made up of 16 amino acids. Trimming took 1 base from V and 3 from J; bases not matched to a gene: 2. CDR1 is SSHAT and CDR2 is FNYEAQ in the germline V gene (reference sequence). CDR3 DNA sequence: TGTGCCAGCAGCTTAGGGCTAGCGGGAGGGACAGATACGCAGTATTTT. Protein sequence: CASSLGLAGGTDTQYF.

The rearrangement joins TRBV20-1 to TRBJ2-7, with a tentative D call TRBD1 (6 bases). Germline V gene lookup returns CDR1 DFQATT and CDR2 SNEGSKA (reference sequence). CDR3 length equals 11 residues. V lost 6 bases and J 4 bases, leaving 10 bases between the germline ends. In nucleotides, the CDR3 is TGCAGTGCGGACACAGGGTACGAGCAGTACTTC. It codes for CSADTGYEQYF.

J is TRBJ1-2 and V is TRBV2; weak D call: TRBD1 (5 bases). The germline CDR1 and CDR2 sequences are SNHLY and FYNNEI. V lost 7 bases, J lost 2 bases, and 8 bases lay in between. This CDR3 comprises 12 residues. The CDR3 sequence: CASNGGNYGYTF. The CDR3, as DNA: TGTGCCAGCAACGGGGGAAACTATGGCTACACCTTC.

The V and J genes are TRBV2 and TRBJ1-1; 9 positions agree with TRBD1. Germline V gene sequence: CDR1 SNHLY, CDR2 FYNNEI. V trimming: 2 bases; J trimming: 5 bases; junction bases outside the gene matches: 6. The CDR3 loop spans 15 amino acids. This chain's CDR3 is CASSEHATGGTEAFF. The CDR3 DNA reads TGTGCCAGCAGTGAACACGCGACAGGGGGAACTGAAGCTTTCTTT.

This clone was recorded once. The chain carries TRBV27 and TRBJ2-4; D is unclear. The CDR3 has 13 residues. Deletions cut 2 bases from V and 7 bases from J, with 9 bases between. Germline V gives CDR1 MNHEY, CDR2 SMNVEV (reference sequence). This CDR3 is CASSLGRGNIQYF. In DNA, the CDR3 is TGTGCCAGCAGTTTAGGAAGAGGTAACATTCAGTACTTC.

The chain has TRBV7-6 and TRBJ2-1; 9 nucleotides line up with TRBD2. The junction had 6 bases not matched to a gene; V was cut back by 4 bases and J by 5 bases. Germline-derived CDR1 and CDR2 are SGHVS and FNYEAQ. The CDR3 is made up of 15 amino acids. The CDR3 spells CASSSWTSANNEQFF. In DNA, the CDR3 is TGTGCCAGCAGCTCGTGGACTAGCGCCAACAATGAGCAGTTCTTC.

The chain uses TRBV18 and TRBJ2-3, with TRBD2 identical over 8 bases. The CDR3 contains 16 residues. V lost 2 bases and J lost 1; bases outside the gene matches: 5. CDR1 and CDR2 from the germline V gene are KGHSH and LQKENI. The CDR3 loop is CASSPSGRKGTDTQYF. The CDR3 DNA reads as TGTGCCAGCTCACCAAGCGGGAGAAAAGGCACAGATACGCAGTATTTT.

This chain links TRBV18 with TRBJ1-1, with a weak D call TRBD1 (5 bases). V dropped 5 bases and J dropped 1 base, with 11 bases sitting between them. The germline V gene encodes CDR1 KGHSH and CDR2 LQKENI. The CDR3 sequence is 14 residues long. The CDR3: CASSTQGRNTEAFF. CDR3 coding DNA: TGTGCCAGCTCAACTCAGGGAAGGAACACTGAAGCTTTCTTT.

The chain combines TRBV27 with TRBJ1-3; D uncertain. Germline lookup yields CDR1 MNHEY and CDR2 SMNVEV (reference sequence). This CDR3 is 14 amino acids long. Trimming took 2 bases from V and 1 from J, leaving 6 bases between them. The CDR3 region has the DNA TGTGCCAGCAGTTTAACGGGATCTGGAAACACCATATATTTT. It is translated as CASSLTGSGNTIYF.

The rearrangement uses TRBV9 and TRBJ2-3; 9 bases map to TRBD2. CDR1 is SGDLS and CDR2 is YYNGEE in the germline V gene. The CDR3 is 15 amino acids. V gave up 0 bases and J gave up 2 bases; unmatched junction bases: 1. The CDR3 loop reads CASSVGLAVTDTQYF. The CDR3, as DNA: TGTGCCAGCAGCGTAGGACTAGCGGTCACAGATACGCAGTATTTT.

This rearrangement joins TRBV6-5 to TRBJ1-6; D not certain. The germline V and J ends were trimmed by 0 bases and 0 bases, with 6 bases remaining between them. Germline V gene lookup returns CDR1 MNHEY and CDR2 SVGAGI. The CDR3 runs 16 residues. CDR3 sequence (DNA): TGTGCCAGCAGTTACTCGGGGAGCTCCTATAATTCACCCCTCCACTTT. Translation: CASSYSGSSYNSPLHF.

The CDR3 nucleotides read TGTGCCAGCAGCCAAGATGGCCACGTCACTGAAGCTTTCTTT. Translating gives CASSQDGHVTEAFF. The V and J genes are TRBV14 and TRBJ1-1, with unresolved D. The CDR3 is made up of 14 amino acids. The germline CDR1 and CDR2 sequences are SGHDN and FVKESK. With 0 bases removed from V and 4 bases from J, the gap between germline ends came to 9 bases.

This chain uses TRBV19 with TRBJ1-4; TRBD1 matches at 9 bases. V was pared by 8 bases and J by 5 bases, with 12 bases of the junction left unmatched. The CDR3 runs 16 residues. Germline V CDR1 and CDR2: LNHDA, SQIVND (reference sequence). CDR3 bases: TGTGCCAGTGTCCCGGGACAGGGAAGAAACAATGAAAAACTGTTTTTT. Translating it yields CASVPGQGRNNEKLFF.

The rearrangement joins TRBV10-2 to TRBJ2-7; 7 bases match TRBD1. CDR3 length: 15 residues. V lost 6 bases and J lost 4; bases outside the gene matches: 12. Germline V gene lookup returns CDR1 WSHSY and CDR2 SAAADI. CDR3 nucleotide sequence: TGCGCCAGCAGCCTGAATCCCGGCAGGGGGTACGAGCAGTACTTC. Amino acids: CASSLNPGRGYEQYF.